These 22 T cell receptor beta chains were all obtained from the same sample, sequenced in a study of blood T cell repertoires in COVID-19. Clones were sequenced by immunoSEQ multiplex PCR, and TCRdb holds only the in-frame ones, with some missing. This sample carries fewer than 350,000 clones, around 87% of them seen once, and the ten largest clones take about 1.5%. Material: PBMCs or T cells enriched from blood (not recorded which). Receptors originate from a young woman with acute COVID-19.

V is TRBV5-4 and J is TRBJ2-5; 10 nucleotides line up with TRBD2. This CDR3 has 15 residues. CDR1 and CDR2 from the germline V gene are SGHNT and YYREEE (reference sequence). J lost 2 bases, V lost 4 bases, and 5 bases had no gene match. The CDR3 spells CASSQSGRGQETQYF. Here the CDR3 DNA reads TGTGCCAGCAGCCAAAGCGGGAGGGGGCAAGAGACCCAGTACTTC.

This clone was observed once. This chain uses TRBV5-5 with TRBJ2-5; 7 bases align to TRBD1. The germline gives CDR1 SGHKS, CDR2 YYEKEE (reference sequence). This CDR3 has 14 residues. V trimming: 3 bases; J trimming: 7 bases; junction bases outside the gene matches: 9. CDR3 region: CASSSGTVSGTQYF. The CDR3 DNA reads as TGTGCCAGCAGCTCCGGGACAGTGAGTGGGACCCAGTACTTC. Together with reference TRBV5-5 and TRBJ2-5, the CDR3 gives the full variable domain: DAGVTQSPTHLIKTRGQQVTLRCSPISGHKSVSWYQQVLGQGPQFIFQYYEKEERGRGNFPDRFSARQFPNYSSELNVNALLLGDSALYLCASSSGTVSGTQYFGPGTRLLVL.

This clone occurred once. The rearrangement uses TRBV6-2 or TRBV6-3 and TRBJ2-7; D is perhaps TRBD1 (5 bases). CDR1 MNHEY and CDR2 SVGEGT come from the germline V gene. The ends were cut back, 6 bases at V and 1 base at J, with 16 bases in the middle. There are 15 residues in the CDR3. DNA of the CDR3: TGTGCCAGCAGCGTACCGTCCAGGGCTTCCTACGAGCAGTACTTC. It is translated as CASSVPSRASYEQYF.

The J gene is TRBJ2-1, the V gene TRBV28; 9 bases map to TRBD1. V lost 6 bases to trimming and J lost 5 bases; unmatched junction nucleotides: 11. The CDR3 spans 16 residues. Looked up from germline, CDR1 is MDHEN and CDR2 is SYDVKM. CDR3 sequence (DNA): TGTGCCAGCAGATCCTACAGGGGGCTCACTCACAATGAGCAGTTCTTC. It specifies CASRSYRGLTHNEQFF.

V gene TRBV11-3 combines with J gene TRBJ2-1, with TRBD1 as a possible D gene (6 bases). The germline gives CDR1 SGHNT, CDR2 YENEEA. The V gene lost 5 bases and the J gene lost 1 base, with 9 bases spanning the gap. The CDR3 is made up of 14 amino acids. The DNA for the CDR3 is TGTGCCAGCAGCCCGGACAGTTCCTACAATGAGCAGTTCTTC. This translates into CASSPDSSYNEQFF.

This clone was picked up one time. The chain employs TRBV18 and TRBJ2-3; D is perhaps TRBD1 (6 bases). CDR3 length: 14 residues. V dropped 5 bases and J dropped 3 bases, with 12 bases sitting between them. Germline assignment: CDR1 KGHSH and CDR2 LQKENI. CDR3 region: CASSSSGQTDTQYF. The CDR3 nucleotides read TGTGCCAGCTCATCTTCAGGACAGACAGATACGCAGTATTTT.

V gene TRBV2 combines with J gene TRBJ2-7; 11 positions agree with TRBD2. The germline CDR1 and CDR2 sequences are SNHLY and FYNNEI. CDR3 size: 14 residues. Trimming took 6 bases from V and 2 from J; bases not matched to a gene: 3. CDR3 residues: CASRGLAAAYEQYF. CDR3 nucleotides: TGTGCCAGCAGGGGACTAGCGGCGGCCTACGAGCAGTACTTC. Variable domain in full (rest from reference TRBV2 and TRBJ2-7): EPEVTQTPSHQVTQMGQEVILRCVPISNHLYFYWYRQILGQKVEFLVSFYNNEISEKSEIFDDQFSVERPDGSNFTLKIRSTKLEDSAMYFCASRGLAAAYEQYFGPGTRLTVT.

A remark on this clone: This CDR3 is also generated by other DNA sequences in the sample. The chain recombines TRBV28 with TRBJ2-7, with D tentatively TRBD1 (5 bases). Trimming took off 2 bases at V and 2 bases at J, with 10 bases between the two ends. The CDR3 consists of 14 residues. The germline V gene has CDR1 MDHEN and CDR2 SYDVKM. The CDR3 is CASSLGGRAYEQYF. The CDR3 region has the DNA TGTGCCAGCAGTTTAGGTGGCAGGGCCTACGAGCAGTACTTC.

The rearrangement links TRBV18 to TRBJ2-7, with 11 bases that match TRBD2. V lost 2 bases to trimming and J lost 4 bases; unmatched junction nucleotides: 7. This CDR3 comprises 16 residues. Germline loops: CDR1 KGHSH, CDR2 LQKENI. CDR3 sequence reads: CASSPAPSGRKYEQYF. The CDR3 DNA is TGTGCCAGCTCACCAGCGCCTAGCGGGAGGAAATACGAGCAGTACTTC.

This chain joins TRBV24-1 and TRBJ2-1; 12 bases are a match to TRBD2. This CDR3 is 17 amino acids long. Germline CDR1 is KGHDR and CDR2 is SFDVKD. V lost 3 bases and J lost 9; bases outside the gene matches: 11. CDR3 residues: CATSDPATSGRVSEQFF. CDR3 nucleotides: TGTGCCACCAGTGATCCCGCGACTAGCGGGAGAGTTAGTGAGCAGTTCTTC.

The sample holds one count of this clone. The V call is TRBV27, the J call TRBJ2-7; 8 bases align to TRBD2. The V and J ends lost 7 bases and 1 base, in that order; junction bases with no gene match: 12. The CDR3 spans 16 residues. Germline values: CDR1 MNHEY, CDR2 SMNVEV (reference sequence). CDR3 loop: CASMGGWTGGSYEQYF. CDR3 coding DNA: TGTGCCAGCATGGGAGGGTGGACGGGAGGGTCCTACGAGCAGTACTTC.

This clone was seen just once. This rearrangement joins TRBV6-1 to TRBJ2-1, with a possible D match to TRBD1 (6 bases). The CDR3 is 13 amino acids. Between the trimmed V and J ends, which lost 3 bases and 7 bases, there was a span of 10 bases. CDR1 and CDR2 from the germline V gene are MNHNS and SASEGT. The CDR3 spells CASSDTGFNEQFF. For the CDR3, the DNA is TGTGCCAGCAGTGATACAGGGTTTAATGAGCAGTTCTTC.

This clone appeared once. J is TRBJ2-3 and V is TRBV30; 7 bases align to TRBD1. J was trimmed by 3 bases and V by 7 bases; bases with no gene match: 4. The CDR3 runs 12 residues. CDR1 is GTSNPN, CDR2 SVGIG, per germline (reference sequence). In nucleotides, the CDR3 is TGTGCCTCGACAGGGCCAACAGATACGCAGTATTTT. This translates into CASTGPTDTQYF.

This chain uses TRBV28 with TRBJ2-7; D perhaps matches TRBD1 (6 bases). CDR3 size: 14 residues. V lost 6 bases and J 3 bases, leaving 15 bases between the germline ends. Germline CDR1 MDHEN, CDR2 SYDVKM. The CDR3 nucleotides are TGTGCCAGCAGCATCCCCGGGACAAACTACGAGCAGTACTTC. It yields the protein CASSIPGTNYEQYF.

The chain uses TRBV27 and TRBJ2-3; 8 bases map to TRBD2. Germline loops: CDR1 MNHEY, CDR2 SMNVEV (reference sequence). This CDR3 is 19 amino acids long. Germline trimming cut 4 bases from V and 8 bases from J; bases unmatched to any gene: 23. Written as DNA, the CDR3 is TGTGCCAGCAGTTCCCCCGGACTAGCAAATCGGGGATTCGGTACTACGCAGTATTTT. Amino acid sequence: CASSSPGLANRGFGTTQYF.

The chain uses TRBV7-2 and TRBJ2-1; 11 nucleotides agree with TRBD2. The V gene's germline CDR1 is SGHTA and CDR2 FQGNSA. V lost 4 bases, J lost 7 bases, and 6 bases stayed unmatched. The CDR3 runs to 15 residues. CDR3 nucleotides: TGTGCCAGCAGCTCGGGACTAGCGGAAAATAATGAGCAGTTCTTC. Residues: CASSSGLAENNEQFF.

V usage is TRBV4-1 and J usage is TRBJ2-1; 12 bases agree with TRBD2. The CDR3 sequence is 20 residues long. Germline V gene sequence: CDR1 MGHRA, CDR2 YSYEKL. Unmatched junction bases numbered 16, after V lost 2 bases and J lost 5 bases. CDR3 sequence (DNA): TGCGCCAGCAGCCAATTAGCCATCGCTAGCGGGAGGGTCCTTAACAATGAGCAGTTCTTC. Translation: CASSQLAIASGRVLNNEQFF.

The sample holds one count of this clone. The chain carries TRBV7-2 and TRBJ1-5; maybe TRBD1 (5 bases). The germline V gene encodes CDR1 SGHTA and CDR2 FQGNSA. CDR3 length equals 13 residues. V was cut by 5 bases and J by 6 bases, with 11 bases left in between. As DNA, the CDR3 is TGTGCCAGCAGCCGGGGGGGTGTTCAGCCCCAGCATTTT. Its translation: CASSRGGVQPQHF.

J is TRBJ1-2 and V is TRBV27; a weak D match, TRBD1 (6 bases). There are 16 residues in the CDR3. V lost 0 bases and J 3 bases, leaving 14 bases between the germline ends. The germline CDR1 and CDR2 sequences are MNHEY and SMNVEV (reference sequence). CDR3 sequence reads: CASSLSGLGAYYGYTF. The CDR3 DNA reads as TGTGCCAGCAGTTTATCTGGTCTGGGGGCCTACTATGGCTACACCTTC.

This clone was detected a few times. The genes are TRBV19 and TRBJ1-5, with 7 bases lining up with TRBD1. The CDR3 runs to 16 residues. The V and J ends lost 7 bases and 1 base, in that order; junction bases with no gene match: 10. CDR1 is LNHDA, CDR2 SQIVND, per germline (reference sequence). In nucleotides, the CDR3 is TGTGCCAGTAAGGGGGCACCGGGACAGAGCAATCAGCCCCAGCATTTT. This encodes CASKGAPGQSNQPQHF.

CDR3 bases: TGTGCCACCAGCAGGGTCGGGGTTTTGACTGAAGCTTTCTTT. Protein product: CATSRVGVLTEAFF. The chain uses TRBV15 and TRBJ1-1; D unresolved. V dropped 3 bases and J dropped 5 bases, with 13 bases sitting between them. This CDR3 is 14 amino acids long. CDR1 and CDR2 (germline): LNHNV, YYDKDF (reference sequence). Looking up the rest from reference TRBV15 and TRBJ1-1 gives the full variable domain: DAMVIQNPRYQVTQFGKPVTLSCSQTLNHNVMYWYQQKSSQAPKLLFHYYDKDFNNEADTPDNFQSRRPNTSFCFLDIRSPGLGDTAMYLCATSRVGVLTEAFFGQGTRLTVV.

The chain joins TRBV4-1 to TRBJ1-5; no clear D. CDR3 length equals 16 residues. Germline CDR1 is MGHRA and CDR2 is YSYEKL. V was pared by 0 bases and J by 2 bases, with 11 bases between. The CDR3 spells CASSQDPGQRNQPQHF. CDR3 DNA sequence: TGCGCCAGCAGCCAAGATCCGGGTCAACGCAATCAGCCCCAGCATTTT.